This TCR beta chain is from a study of blood T cell repertoires in COVID-19. Overall study: Acute and convalescent COVID-19 specimens originated in the United States, Italy and Spain. From T cells, B-cell-depleted T cells, or PBMCs came the material, which was cDNA or gDNA.

Germline V CDR1 and CDR2: WNHNN, SYGVQD (reference sequence). V was cut by 4 bases and J by 11 bases, with 11 bases left in between. The CDR3 covers 11 residues. As processed by the authors: How many nucleated cells were present was estimated from reference gene primer amplification. The table came from immunoSEQ multiplex PCR; TCRdb's copy has only in-frame clones and leaves some out. V and J calls plus clone size are reproduced from that table; the DNA served to infer D and trimming. Among about 160,000 clones listed, 65% to 80% were seen once. The sequenced sample consisted of peripheral blood. The J gene is TRBJ1-1, the V gene TRBV10-1; D might be TRBD1 (6 bases). This clonotype originated in a man in his 60s with acute or convalescent COVID-19. CDR3 protein: CASSGGGIAFF. In DNA, the CDR3 is TGCGCCAGCAGTGGGGGGGGCATTGCTTTCTTT.